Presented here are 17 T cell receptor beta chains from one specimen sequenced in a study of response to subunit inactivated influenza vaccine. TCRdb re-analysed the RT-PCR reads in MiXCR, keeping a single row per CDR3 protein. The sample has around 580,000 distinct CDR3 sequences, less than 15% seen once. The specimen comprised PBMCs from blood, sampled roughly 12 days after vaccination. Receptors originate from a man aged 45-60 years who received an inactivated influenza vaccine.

The CDR3 loop is CASSPVRDNPRYEQYF. The CDR3 bases are TGTGCCAGCAGCCCCGTCCGGGACAATCCGCGGTACGAGCAGTACTTC. The V call is TRBV7-9, the J call TRBJ2-7, with D possibly TRBD1 on 6 matching bases. The ends were cut back, 5 bases at V and 4 bases at J, with 21 bases in the middle. Per the germline V gene, CDR1 is SEHNR and CDR2 is FQNEAQ (reference sequence). This CDR3 has 16 amino acids. Supplemented by reference TRBV7-9 and TRBJ2-7, the full variable domain reads DTGVSQNPRHKITKRGQNVTFRCDPISEHNRLYWYRQTLGQGPEFLTYFQNEAQLEKSRLLSDRFSAERPKGSFSTLEIQRTEQGDSAMYLCASSPVRDNPRYEQYFGPGTRLTVT.

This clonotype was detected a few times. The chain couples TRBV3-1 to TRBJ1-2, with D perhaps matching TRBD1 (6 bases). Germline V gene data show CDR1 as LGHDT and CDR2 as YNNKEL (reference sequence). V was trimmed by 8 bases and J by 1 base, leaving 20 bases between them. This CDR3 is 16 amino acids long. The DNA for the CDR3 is TGTGCCAGCGCCCCGGGGGCTTTCTCTTTTAACTATGGCTACACCTTC. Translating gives CASAPGAFSFNYGYTF.

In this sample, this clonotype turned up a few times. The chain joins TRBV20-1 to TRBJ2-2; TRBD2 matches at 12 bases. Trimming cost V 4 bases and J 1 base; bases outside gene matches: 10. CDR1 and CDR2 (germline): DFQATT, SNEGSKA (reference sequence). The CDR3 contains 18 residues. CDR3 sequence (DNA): TGCAGTGCTACAGTCCTAGCGGGGGGGCCCGGGAACACCGGGGAGCTGTTTTTT. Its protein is CSATVLAGGPGNTGELFF.

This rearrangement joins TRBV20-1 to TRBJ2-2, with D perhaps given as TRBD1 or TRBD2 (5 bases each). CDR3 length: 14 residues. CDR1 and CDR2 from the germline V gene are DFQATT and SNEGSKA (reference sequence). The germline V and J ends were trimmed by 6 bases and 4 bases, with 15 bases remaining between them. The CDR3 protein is CSAGTHGGTGELFF. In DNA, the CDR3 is TGCAGTGCGGGGACCCACGGTGGCACCGGGGAGCTGTTTTTT.

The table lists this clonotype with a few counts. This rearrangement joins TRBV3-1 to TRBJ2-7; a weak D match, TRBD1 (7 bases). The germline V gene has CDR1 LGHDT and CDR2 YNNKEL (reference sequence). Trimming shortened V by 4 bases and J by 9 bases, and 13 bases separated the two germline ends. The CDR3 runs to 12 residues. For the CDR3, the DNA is TGTGCCAGCAGCCTACCAGGGGGAGGGCAGTACTTC. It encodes CASSLPGGGQYF.

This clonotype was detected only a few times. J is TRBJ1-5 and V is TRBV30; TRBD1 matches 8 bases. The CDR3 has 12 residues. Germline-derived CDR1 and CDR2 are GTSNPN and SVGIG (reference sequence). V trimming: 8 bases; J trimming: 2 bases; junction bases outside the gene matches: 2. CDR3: CAGGQGNQPQHF. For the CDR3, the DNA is TGTGCCGGGGGACAGGGCAATCAGCCCCAGCATTTT.

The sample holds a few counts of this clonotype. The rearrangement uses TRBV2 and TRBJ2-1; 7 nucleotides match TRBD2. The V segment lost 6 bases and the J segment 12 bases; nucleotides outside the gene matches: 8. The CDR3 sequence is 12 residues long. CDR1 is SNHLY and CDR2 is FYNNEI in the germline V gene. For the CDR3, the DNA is TGTGCCAGCAGCCCGAATAGCGGGTCGCAGTTCTTC. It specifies CASSPNSGSQFF. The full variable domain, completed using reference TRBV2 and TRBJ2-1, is EPEVTQTPSHQVTQMGQEVILRCVPISNHLYFYWYRQILGQKVEFLVSFYNNEISEKSEIFDDQFSVERPDGSNFTLKIRSTKLEDSAMYFCASSPNSGSQFFGPGTRLTVL.

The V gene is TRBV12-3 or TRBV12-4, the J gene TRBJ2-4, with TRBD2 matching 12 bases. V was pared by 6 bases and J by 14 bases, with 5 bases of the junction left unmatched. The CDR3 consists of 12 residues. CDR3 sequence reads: CASSSLAGGKYF. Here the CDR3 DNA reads TGTGCCAGCAGCTCTCTAGCGGGGGGGAAGTACTTC.

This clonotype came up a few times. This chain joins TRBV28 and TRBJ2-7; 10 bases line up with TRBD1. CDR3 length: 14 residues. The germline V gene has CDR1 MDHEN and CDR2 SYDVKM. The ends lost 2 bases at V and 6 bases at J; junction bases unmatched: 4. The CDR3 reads CASSLVGTGAEQYF. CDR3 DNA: TGTGCCAGCAGTTTAGTCGGGACAGGGGCCGAGCAGTACTTC.

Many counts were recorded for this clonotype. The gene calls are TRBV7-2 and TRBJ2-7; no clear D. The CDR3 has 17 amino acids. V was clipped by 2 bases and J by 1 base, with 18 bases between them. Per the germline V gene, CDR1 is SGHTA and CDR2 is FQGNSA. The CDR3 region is CASSLIRLGVRSYEQYF. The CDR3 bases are TGTGCCAGCAGCTTAATTAGACTCGGAGTTAGGTCCTACGAGCAGTACTTC. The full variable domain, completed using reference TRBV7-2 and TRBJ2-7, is GAGVSQSPSNKVTEKGKDVELRCDPISGHTALYWYRQSLGQGLEFLIYFQGNSAPDKSGLPSDRFSAERTGGSVSTLTIQRTQQEDSAVYLCASSLIRLGVRSYEQYFGPGTRLTVT.

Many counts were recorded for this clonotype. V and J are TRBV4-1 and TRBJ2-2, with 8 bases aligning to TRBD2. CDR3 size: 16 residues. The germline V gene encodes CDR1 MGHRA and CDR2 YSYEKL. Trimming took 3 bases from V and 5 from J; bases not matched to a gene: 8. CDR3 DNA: TGCGCCAGCAGCCACCCGGGACTAGTTCAGACCGGGGAGCTGTTTTTT. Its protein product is CASSHPGLVQTGELFF.

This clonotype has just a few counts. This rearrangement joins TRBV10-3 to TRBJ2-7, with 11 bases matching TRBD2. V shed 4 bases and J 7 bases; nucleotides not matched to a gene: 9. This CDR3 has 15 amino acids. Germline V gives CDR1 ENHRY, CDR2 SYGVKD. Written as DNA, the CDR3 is TGTGCCATCAGTGGAGGACTAGCGGGTGCCTTAGAGCAGTACTTC. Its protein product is CAISGGLAGALEQYF.

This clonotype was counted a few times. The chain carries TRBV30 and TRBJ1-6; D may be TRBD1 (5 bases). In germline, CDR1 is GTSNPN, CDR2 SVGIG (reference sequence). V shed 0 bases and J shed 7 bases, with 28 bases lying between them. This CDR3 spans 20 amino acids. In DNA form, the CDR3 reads TGTGCCTGGAGTGTACTCCTCACCTATGGGGGACGAGACCCCAATTCACCCCTCCACTTT. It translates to CAWSVLLTYGGRDPNSPLHF.

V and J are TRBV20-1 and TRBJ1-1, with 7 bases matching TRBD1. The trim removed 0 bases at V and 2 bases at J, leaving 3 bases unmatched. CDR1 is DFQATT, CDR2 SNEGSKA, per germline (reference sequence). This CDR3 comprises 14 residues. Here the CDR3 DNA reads TGCAGTGCTAGAGATGGGACAGCTAACACTGAAGCTTTCTTT. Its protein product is CSARDGTANTEAFF.

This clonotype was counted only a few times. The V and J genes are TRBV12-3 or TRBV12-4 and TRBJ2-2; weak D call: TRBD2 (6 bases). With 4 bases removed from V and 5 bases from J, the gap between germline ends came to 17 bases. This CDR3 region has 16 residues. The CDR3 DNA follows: TGTGCCAGCAGTTACGGGTCGACAAGCGGGACCGGGGAGCTGTTTTTT. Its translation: CASSYGSTSGTGELFF.

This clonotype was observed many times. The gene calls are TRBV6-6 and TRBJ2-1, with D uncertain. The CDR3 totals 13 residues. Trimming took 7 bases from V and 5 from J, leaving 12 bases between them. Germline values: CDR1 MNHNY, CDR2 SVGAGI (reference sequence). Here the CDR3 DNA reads TGTGCCAGCAAGTTCAGTAAAAACAATGAGCAGTTCTTC. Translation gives CASKFSKNNEQFF.

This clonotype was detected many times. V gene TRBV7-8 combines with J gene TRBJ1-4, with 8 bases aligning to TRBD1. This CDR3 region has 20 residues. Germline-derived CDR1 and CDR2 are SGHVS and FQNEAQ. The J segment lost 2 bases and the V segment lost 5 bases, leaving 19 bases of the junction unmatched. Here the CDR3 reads CASSPNRGWTGPRTNEKLFF. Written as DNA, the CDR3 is TGTGCCAGCAGCCCGAACAGGGGATGGACAGGGCCGAGGACTAATGAAAAACTGTTTTTT.